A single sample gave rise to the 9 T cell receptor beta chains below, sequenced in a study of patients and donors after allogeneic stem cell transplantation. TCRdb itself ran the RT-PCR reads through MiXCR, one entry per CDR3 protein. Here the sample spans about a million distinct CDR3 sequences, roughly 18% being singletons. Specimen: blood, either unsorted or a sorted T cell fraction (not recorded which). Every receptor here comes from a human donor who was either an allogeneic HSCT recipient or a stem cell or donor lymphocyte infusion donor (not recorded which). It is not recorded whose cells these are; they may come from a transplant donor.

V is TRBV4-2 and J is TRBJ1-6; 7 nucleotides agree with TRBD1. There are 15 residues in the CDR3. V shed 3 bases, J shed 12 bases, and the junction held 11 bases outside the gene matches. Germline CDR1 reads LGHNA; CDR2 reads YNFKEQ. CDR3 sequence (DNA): TGTGCCAGCAGCCAGAACCGGGACAGCGGTCGACCCCTCCACTTT. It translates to CASSQNRDSGRPLHF.

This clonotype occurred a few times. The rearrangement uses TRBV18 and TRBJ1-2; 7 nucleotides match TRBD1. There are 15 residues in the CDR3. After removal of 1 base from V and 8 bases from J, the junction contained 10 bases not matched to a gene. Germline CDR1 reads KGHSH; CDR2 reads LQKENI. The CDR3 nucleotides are TGTGCCAGCTCACCACGGGACAGCGCTTCGAGGGGCTACACCTTC. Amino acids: CASSPRDSASRGYTF.

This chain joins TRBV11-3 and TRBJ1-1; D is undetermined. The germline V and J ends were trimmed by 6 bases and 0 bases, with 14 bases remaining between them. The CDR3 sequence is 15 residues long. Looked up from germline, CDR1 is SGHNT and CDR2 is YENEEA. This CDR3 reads CASRAPSLMNTEAFF. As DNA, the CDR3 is TGTGCCAGCAGGGCCCCTTCTTTGATGAACACTGAAGCTTTCTTT.

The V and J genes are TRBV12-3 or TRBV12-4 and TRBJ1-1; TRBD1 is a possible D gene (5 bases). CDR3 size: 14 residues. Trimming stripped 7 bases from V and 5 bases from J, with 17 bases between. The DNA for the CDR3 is TGTGCCAGCACCACGCACGGGGGTGGTACTGAAGCTTTCTTT. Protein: CASTTHGGGTEAFF.

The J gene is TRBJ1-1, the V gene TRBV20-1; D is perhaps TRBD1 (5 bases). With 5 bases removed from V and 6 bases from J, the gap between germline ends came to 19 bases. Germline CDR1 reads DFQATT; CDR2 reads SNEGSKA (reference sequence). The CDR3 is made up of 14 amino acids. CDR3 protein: CSAPKQGLASEAFF. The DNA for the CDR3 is TGCAGTGCTCCGAAGCAGGGATTGGCGTCTGAAGCTTTCTTT.

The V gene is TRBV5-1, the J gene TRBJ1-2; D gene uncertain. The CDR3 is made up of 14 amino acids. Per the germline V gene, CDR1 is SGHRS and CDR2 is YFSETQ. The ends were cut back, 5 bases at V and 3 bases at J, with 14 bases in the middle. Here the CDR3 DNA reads TGCGCCAGCAGACGGACCCTAGACCACTATGGCTACACCTTC. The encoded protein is CASRRTLDHYGYTF.

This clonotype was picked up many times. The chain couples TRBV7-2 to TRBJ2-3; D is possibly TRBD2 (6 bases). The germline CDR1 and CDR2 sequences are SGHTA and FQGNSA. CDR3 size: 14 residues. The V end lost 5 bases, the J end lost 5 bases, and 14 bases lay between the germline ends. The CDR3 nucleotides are TGTGCCAGCAGCCTGGAGGGCCGGGAAGATACGCAGTATTTT. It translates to CASSLEGREDTQYF.

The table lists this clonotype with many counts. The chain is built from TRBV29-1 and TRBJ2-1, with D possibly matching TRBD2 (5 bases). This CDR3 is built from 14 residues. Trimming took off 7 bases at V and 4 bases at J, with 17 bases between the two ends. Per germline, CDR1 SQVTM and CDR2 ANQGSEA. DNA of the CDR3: TGCAGCGACGGACCCGGACTGGAGTACAATGAGCAGTTCTTC. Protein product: CSDGPGLEYNEQFF.

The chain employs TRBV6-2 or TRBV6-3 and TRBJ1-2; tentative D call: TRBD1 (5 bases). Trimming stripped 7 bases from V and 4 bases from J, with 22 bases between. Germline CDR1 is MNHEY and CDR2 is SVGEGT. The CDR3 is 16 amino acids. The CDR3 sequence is CASTSGHISTRYGYTF. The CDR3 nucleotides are TGTGCCAGCACCTCGGGGCATATATCGACCCGCTATGGCTACACCTTC.